Listed below are T cell receptor beta chains from one sample, sequenced in a study of CD4 T cells in relation to SARS-CoV-2 and coronaviruses. The protocol was immunoSEQ multiplex PCR, while the TCRdb copy is restricted to in-frame clones and leaves out a portion. This sample has some 60,000 clones, with around 92% found just once. The source material was naive CD4+ T cells from PBMCs. All receptors come from an adult with COVID-19. Both conserved end residues are part of each CDR3. Each record gives: D gene, J gene, clone size, V gene, CDR3 protein, CDR3 DNA. A D gene is named only where the DNA matches it firmly. The size field is filled for only some rows; it gives once, few, many or a size class.

d_call: TRBD2; j_call: TRBJ2-5; clone_size: -; v_call: TRBV7-8; cdr3_aa: CASSLALAVQETQYF; cdr3_nt: TGTGCCAGCAGCTTAGCACTAGCGGTACAAGAGACCCAGTACTTC
d_call: TRBD1; j_call: TRBJ2-2; clone_size: -; v_call: TRBV4-1; cdr3_aa: CASSQETGKNTGELFF; cdr3_nt: TGCGCCAGCAGCCAAGAGACAGGGAAGAACACCGGGGAGCTGTTTTTT
d_call: -; j_call: TRBJ1-4; clone_size: -; v_call: TRBV9; cdr3_aa: CASSVGGGTNEKLFF; cdr3_nt: TGTGCCAGCAGCGTAGGAGGCGGAACTAATGAAAAACTGTTTTTT
d_call: TRBD2; j_call: TRBJ2-7; clone_size: -; v_call: TRBV28; cdr3_aa: CASRTSGLYEQYF; cdr3_nt: TGTGCCAGCAGGACTAGCGGACTCTACGAGCAGTACTTC
d_call: -; j_call: TRBJ2-6; clone_size: -; v_call: TRBV6-2/TRBV6-3; cdr3_aa: CASSYKGSGANVLTF; cdr3_nt: TGTGCCAGCAGTTACAAGGGCAGTGGGGCCAACGTCCTGACTTTC
d_call: -; j_call: TRBJ2-1; clone_size: -; v_call: TRBV28; cdr3_aa: CASLGFSTLGSYNEQFF; cdr3_nt: TGTGCCAGCCTAGGATTTTCAACATTGGGGTCCTACAATGAGCAGTTCTTC
d_call: TRBD1; j_call: TRBJ1-6; clone_size: -; v_call: TRBV28; cdr3_aa: CASREQGSNSPLHF; cdr3_nt: TGTGCCAGCAGGGAACAGGGGAGCAATTCACCCCTCCACTTT
d_call: -; j_call: TRBJ1-1; clone_size: -; v_call: TRBV20-1; cdr3_aa: CSASRATEAFF; cdr3_nt: TGCAGTGCTAGCCGGGCCACTGAAGCTTTCTTT
d_call: TRBD2; j_call: TRBJ2-3; clone_size: -; v_call: TRBV7-9; cdr3_aa: CASSRPGSGSTDTQYF; cdr3_nt: TGTGCCAGCAGCCGACCTGGGAGCGGGAGTACAGATACGCAGTATTTT
d_call: TRBD2; j_call: TRBJ2-1; clone_size: once; v_call: TRBV6-2/TRBV6-3; cdr3_aa: CASSHEIAGSNEQFF; cdr3_nt: TGTGCCAGCAGCCATGAGATAGCGGGATCCAATGAGCAGTTCTTC
d_call: TRBD2; j_call: TRBJ2-3; clone_size: -; v_call: TRBV29-1; cdr3_aa: CSVEIVAGAGTDTQYF; cdr3_nt: TGCAGCGTTGAAATAGTAGCGGGAGCCGGAACAGATACGCAGTATTTT
d_call: -; j_call: TRBJ2-7; clone_size: -; v_call: TRBV30; cdr3_aa: CAWGRASYEQYF; cdr3_nt: TGTGCCTGGGGACGGGCGAGCTACGAGCAGTACTTC
d_call: -; j_call: TRBJ1-3; clone_size: -; v_call: TRBV15; cdr3_aa: CATSRDNRGPDTIYF; cdr3_nt: TGTGCCACCAGCAGAGATAACCGGGGGCCGGACACCATATATTTT
d_call: -; j_call: TRBJ2-7; clone_size: -; v_call: TRBV3-1/TRBV3-2; cdr3_aa: CASSRYDGGRYEQYF; cdr3_nt: TGTGCCAGCAGCCGATATGATGGGGGGCGCTACGAGCAGTACTTC
d_call: TRBD2; j_call: TRBJ2-7; clone_size: -; v_call: TRBV19; cdr3_aa: CASSALAGGPYEQYF; cdr3_nt: TGTGCCAGTAGTGCACTAGCGGGAGGGCCCTACGAGCAGTACTTC
d_call: -; j_call: TRBJ2-5; clone_size: -; v_call: TRBV9; cdr3_aa: CASSVGRGSGQETQYF; cdr3_nt: TGTGCCAGCAGCGTAGGCCGAGGGAGCGGCCAAGAGACCCAGTACTTC
d_call: TRBD2; j_call: TRBJ2-3; clone_size: -; v_call: TRBV11-2; cdr3_aa: CASSLERETDTQYF; cdr3_nt: TGTGCCAGCAGTTTAGAGCGGGAGACAGATACGCAGTATTTT
d_call: TRBD1; j_call: TRBJ2-1; clone_size: -; v_call: TRBV5-4; cdr3_aa: CASSRDRDNEQFF; cdr3_nt: TGTGCCAGCAGCCGGGACAGGGACAATGAGCAGTTCTTC
d_call: -; j_call: TRBJ2-5; clone_size: -; v_call: TRBV4-1; cdr3_aa: CASSRGGTAESETQYF; cdr3_nt: TGCGCCAGCAGCCGAGGGGGGACAGCCGAATCGGAGACCCAGTACTTC
d_call: TRBD2; j_call: TRBJ2-3; clone_size: -; v_call: TRBV4-3; cdr3_aa: CASSQASGREFTDTQYF; cdr3_nt: TGCGCCAGCAGCCAGGCGAGCGGGAGGGAATTCACAGATACGCAGTATTTT
d_call: -; j_call: TRBJ1-5; clone_size: -; v_call: TRBV7-9; cdr3_aa: CASSSGVDQPQHF; cdr3_nt: TGTGCCAGCAGCTCCGGTGTGGATCAGCCCCAGCATTTT
d_call: -; j_call: TRBJ2-3; clone_size: few; v_call: TRBV11-2; cdr3_aa: CASSFEGADTQYF; cdr3_nt: TGTGCCAGCAGCTTTGAGGGGGCAGATACGCAGTATTTT
d_call: -; j_call: TRBJ2-3; clone_size: -; v_call: TRBV5-1; cdr3_aa: CASSPGLSSTDTQYF; cdr3_nt: TGCGCCAGCAGCCCGGGGCTTTCTAGCACAGATACGCAGTATTTT
d_call: -; j_call: TRBJ2-3; clone_size: -; v_call: TRBV6-5; cdr3_aa: CASSYNRGTDTQYF; cdr3_nt: TGTGCCAGCAGTTACAACAGGGGCACAGATACGCAGTATTTT
d_call: TRBD1; j_call: TRBJ1-3; clone_size: -; v_call: TRBV2; cdr3_aa: CASTTGGYGFYTIYF; cdr3_nt: TGTGCCAGCACAACAGGGGGCTACGGATTTTACACCATATATTTT
d_call: TRBD1; j_call: TRBJ2-3; clone_size: -; v_call: TRBV7-2; cdr3_aa: CASSLMGQGSDTQYF; cdr3_nt: TGTGCCAGCAGCTTAATGGGACAGGGTTCAGATACGCAGTATTTT
d_call: TRBD2; j_call: TRBJ2-1; clone_size: -; v_call: TRBV7-9; cdr3_aa: CASSRTSGSVHSSYNEQFF; cdr3_nt: TGTGCCAGCAGCCGGACTAGCGGGAGCGTCCATAGCTCCTACAATGAGCAGTTCTTC
d_call: -; j_call: TRBJ2-1; clone_size: -; v_call: TRBV5-1; cdr3_aa: CASSLARGDNEQFF; cdr3_nt: TGCGCCAGCAGCTTGGCCAGGGGGGACAATGAGCAGTTCTTC
d_call: TRBD2; j_call: TRBJ2-1; clone_size: -; v_call: TRBV24-1; cdr3_aa: CATSDFNEPAGLAGAGEQFF; cdr3_nt: TGTGCCACCAGTGATTTTAATGAACCAGCAGGACTAGCGGGAGCCGGTGAGCAGTTCTTC
d_call: TRBD1; j_call: TRBJ1-1; clone_size: -; v_call: TRBV12-5; cdr3_aa: CASGITGGSEAFF; cdr3_nt: TGTGCTAGTGGTATTACAGGGGGATCTGAAGCTTTCTTT
d_call: -; j_call: TRBJ2-1; clone_size: -; v_call: TRBV30; cdr3_aa: CAWRGGSSYNEQFF; cdr3_nt: TGTGCCTGGAGAGGAGGGAGCTCCTACAATGAGCAGTTCTTC
d_call: -; j_call: TRBJ2-5; clone_size: -; v_call: TRBV5-6; cdr3_aa: CASSGPGETQYF; cdr3_nt: TGTGCCAGCAGCGGCCCGGGGGAGACCCAGTACTTC
d_call: -; j_call: TRBJ2-1; clone_size: -; v_call: TRBV6-5; cdr3_aa: CASSTYADEQFF; cdr3_nt: TGTGCCAGCAGTACCTATGCTGATGAGCAGTTCTTC
d_call: TRBD1; j_call: TRBJ2-2; clone_size: -; v_call: TRBV18; cdr3_aa: CASSRTGGTGELFF; cdr3_nt: TGTGCCAGCTCAAGGACAGGGGGCACCGGGGAGCTGTTTTTT
d_call: TRBD2; j_call: TRBJ2-2; clone_size: -; v_call: TRBV6-2/TRBV6-3; cdr3_aa: CASSSLRSGRGTGELFF; cdr3_nt: TGTGCCAGCAGTTCCCTCCGGAGCGGGAGGGGCACCGGGGAGCTGTTTTTT
d_call: TRBD2; j_call: TRBJ2-2; clone_size: -; v_call: TRBV18; cdr3_aa: CASSRSGIVSNTGELFF; cdr3_nt: TGTGCCAGCTCACGTAGCGGGATCGTTTCGAACACCGGGGAGCTGTTTTTT
d_call: TRBD1; j_call: TRBJ2-2; clone_size: -; v_call: TRBV7-9; cdr3_aa: CASSIRGQGTGELFF; cdr3_nt: TGTGCCAGCAGCATCAGGGGGCAGGGCACCGGGGAGCTGTTTTTT
d_call: -; j_call: TRBJ1-5; clone_size: -; v_call: TRBV28; cdr3_aa: CASTPLETVNQPQHF; cdr3_nt: TGTGCCAGCACCCCTCTAGAGACAGTTAATCAGCCCCAGCATTTT
d_call: TRBD1; j_call: TRBJ2-4; clone_size: once; v_call: TRBV10-1; cdr3_aa: CAGTGAKNIQYF; cdr3_nt: TGCGCCGGGACAGGGGCCAAAAACATTCAGTACTTC
d_call: -; j_call: TRBJ1-2; clone_size: -; v_call: TRBV30; cdr3_aa: CAWSEQGPGYTF; cdr3_nt: TGTGCCTGGAGTGAGCAGGGTCCTGGCTACACCTTC
d_call: -; j_call: TRBJ1-3; clone_size: few; v_call: TRBV9; cdr3_aa: CASSPPHVRSGNTIYF; cdr3_nt: TGTGCCAGCAGCCCCCCCCACGTCCGCTCTGGAAACACCATATATTTT
d_call: -; j_call: TRBJ2-7; clone_size: -; v_call: TRBV4-1; cdr3_aa: CASSPRTANYEQYF; cdr3_nt: TGCGCCAGCAGCCCCCGCACAGCGAACTACGAGCAGTACTTC
d_call: TRBD2; j_call: TRBJ2-1; clone_size: -; v_call: TRBV6-2/TRBV6-3; cdr3_aa: CASSRREYNEQFF; cdr3_nt: TGTGCCAGCAGTAGGCGGGAGTACAATGAGCAGTTCTTC
d_call: -; j_call: TRBJ1-5; clone_size: -; v_call: TRBV20-1; cdr3_aa: CSAGNQPQHF; cdr3_nt: TGCAGTGCTGGAAATCAGCCCCAGCATTTT
d_call: TRBD2; j_call: TRBJ2-5; clone_size: -; v_call: TRBV29-1; cdr3_aa: CSSRGMSGTDPETQYF; cdr3_nt: TGCAGCTCCCGAGGGATGAGCGGGACCGACCCGGAGACCCAGTACTTC
d_call: -; j_call: TRBJ2-1; clone_size: once; v_call: TRBV24-1; cdr3_aa: CATSDQAGHFYNEQFF; cdr3_nt: TGTGCCACCAGTGACCAAGCGGGACATTTCTACAATGAGCAGTTCTTC
d_call: TRBD2; j_call: TRBJ2-1; clone_size: -; v_call: TRBV9; cdr3_aa: CASSPGTSGKKEGYNEQFF; cdr3_nt: TGTGCCAGCAGCCCAGGGACTAGCGGGAAAAAGGAGGGATACAATGAGCAGTTCTTC
d_call: TRBD1; j_call: TRBJ2-1; clone_size: -; v_call: TRBV7-6; cdr3_aa: CASRPFPGQGGFGQFF; cdr3_nt: TGTGCCAGCAGACCCTTTCCGGGACAGGGGGGGTTCGGGCAGTTCTTC
d_call: -; j_call: TRBJ1-2; clone_size: -; v_call: TRBV6-5; cdr3_aa: CAGLDSFGYGYTF; cdr3_nt: TGTGCCGGCCTGGACAGTTTTGGCTATGGCTACACCTTC
d_call: -; j_call: TRBJ1-6; clone_size: -; v_call: TRBV6-5; cdr3_aa: CASSRGRNSPLHF; cdr3_nt: TGTGCCAGCAGCCGCGGACGGAATTCACCCCTCCACTTT
d_call: TRBD2; j_call: TRBJ2-2; clone_size: -; v_call: TRBV24-1; cdr3_aa: CATRAPSGRAAGELFF; cdr3_nt: TGTGCCACCAGGGCCCCTAGCGGGAGGGCCGCCGGGGAGCTGTTTTTT
d_call: -; j_call: TRBJ2-5; clone_size: -; v_call: TRBV11-2; cdr3_aa: CASSLFDRTRETQYF; cdr3_nt: TGTGCCAGCAGCTTATTTGACAGGACCAGAGAGACCCAGTACTTC
d_call: TRBD1; j_call: TRBJ2-2; clone_size: once; v_call: TRBV6-6; cdr3_aa: CASSKTGTAFTGELFF; cdr3_nt: TGTGCCAGCAGTAAAACCGGGACAGCCTTCACCGGGGAGCTGTTTTTT